Listed below are T cell receptor beta chains from one sample, sequenced in a study of PD-1 blockade in mismatch repair-deficient tumors. Some clones are missing from TCRdb's copy, which holds only in-frame ones; the method was immunoSEQ multiplex PCR. The data contain fewer than 25,000 clones, almost 85% of them seen just once; the ten biggest clones take up approximately 1.5%. Sample: PBMCs, taken 52 weeks after starting pembrolizumab. The receptors here all came from an adult with mismatch repair-deficient cancer. Each CDR3 is given with its conserved first and last residue. D genes are given only for firm matches. Clone size is not always given. Where it is, it says once, few, many or a class for expanded clones.

v_gene: TRBV28; abundance: .; j_gene: TRBJ2-2; d_gene: .; CDR3nt: TGTGCCAGCAGTTTAGCGCTCGGGGAGCTGTTTTTT; CDR3aa: CASSLALGELFF
v_gene: TRBV11-3; abundance: .; j_gene: TRBJ1-2; d_gene: TRBD1; CDR3nt: TGTGCCAGCAGCCCGCAGGGGGCCAGCTATGGCTACACCTTC; CDR3aa: CASSPQGASYGYTF
v_gene: TRBV29-1; abundance: few; j_gene: TRBJ1-1; d_gene: TRBD1; CDR3nt: TGCAGCGTTTTTCCCCCGACAGGGATGAACACTGAAGCTTTCTTT; CDR3aa: CSVFPPTGMNTEAFF
v_gene: TRBV6-6; abundance: .; j_gene: TRBJ2-7; d_gene: .; CDR3nt: TGTGCCAGCACCCCGGTGGGGGGCTACGAGCAGTACTTC; CDR3aa: CASTPVGGYEQYF
v_gene: TRBV4-1; abundance: .; j_gene: TRBJ1-1; d_gene: .; CDR3nt: TGCGCCAGCAGCCAAGTAGTGGTGCCCACTGAAGCTTTCTTT; CDR3aa: CASSQVVVPTEAFF
v_gene: TRBV5-1; abundance: once; j_gene: TRBJ2-3; d_gene: .; CDR3nt: TGCGCCAGCAGCTCCCGGGGACTGTCCATAGGGCAAGATACGCAGTATTTT; CDR3aa: CASSSRGLSIGQDTQYF
v_gene: TRBV28; abundance: .; j_gene: TRBJ2-1; d_gene: TRBD1; CDR3nt: TGTGCCAGCACACCTCCGGGACAGGAAAGCTCCTACAATGAGCAGTTCTTC; CDR3aa: CASTPPGQESSYNEQFF
v_gene: TRBV7-3; abundance: once; j_gene: TRBJ1-1; d_gene: TRBD1; CDR3nt: TGTGCCAGCAGCTCTCCGCGGACAGGTAAAACTGAAGCTTTCTTT; CDR3aa: CASSSPRTGKTEAFF
v_gene: TRBV4-2; abundance: .; j_gene: TRBJ1-2; d_gene: .; CDR3nt: TGTGCCAGCAGCCAAGAACCGGGGTTGGGCTACACCTTC; CDR3aa: CASSQEPGLGYTF
v_gene: TRBV18; abundance: .; j_gene: TRBJ2-5; d_gene: .; CDR3nt: TGTGCCAGCTCCCCGGACATCCAAGAGACCCAGTACTTC; CDR3aa: CASSPDIQETQYF
v_gene: TRBV5-4; abundance: .; j_gene: TRBJ2-1; d_gene: TRBD1; CDR3nt: TGTGCCAGCAGCGTGGACAGGGCGACCTACAATGAGCAGTTCTTC; CDR3aa: CASSVDRATYNEQFF
v_gene: TRBV6-1; abundance: .; j_gene: TRBJ2-7; d_gene: .; CDR3nt: TGTGCCAGCAGCCACACAGCAGGCAGCGAGCAGTACTTC; CDR3aa: CASSHTAGSEQYF